The entry below describes one TCR beta chain. This entry is derived from a study of blood T cell repertoires in COVID-19. Across the study: COVID-19 samples from acute and convalescent phases originated in the United States, Italy and Spain. Sample material is recorded as cDNA or gDNA derived from T cells, B-cell-depleted T cells, or PBMCs.

Germline V CDR1 and CDR2: SGHTA, FQGTGA. V lost 5 bases and J 4 bases, leaving 8 bases between the germline ends. The CDR3 is 12 amino acids. Assignments of participants to cohorts depended upon their own reported clinical history. Two negative PCRs, clearance, or symptom resolution were required of recovered Cohort 3 donors. Clones were sequenced by immunoSEQ multiplex PCR, and TCRdb holds only the in-frame ones, with some missing. The table lists about 410,000 clones, 89% of them singletons. The rearrangement uses TRBV7-3 and TRBJ1-1; D remains unclear. This clonotype originated in a young woman who had recovered from COVID-19. Sequenced sample: PBMCs or T cells enriched from blood (not recorded which). The CDR3 bases are TGTGCCAGCAGCGAGAGTAGCACTGAAGCTTTCTTT. It is translated as CASSESSTEAFF.